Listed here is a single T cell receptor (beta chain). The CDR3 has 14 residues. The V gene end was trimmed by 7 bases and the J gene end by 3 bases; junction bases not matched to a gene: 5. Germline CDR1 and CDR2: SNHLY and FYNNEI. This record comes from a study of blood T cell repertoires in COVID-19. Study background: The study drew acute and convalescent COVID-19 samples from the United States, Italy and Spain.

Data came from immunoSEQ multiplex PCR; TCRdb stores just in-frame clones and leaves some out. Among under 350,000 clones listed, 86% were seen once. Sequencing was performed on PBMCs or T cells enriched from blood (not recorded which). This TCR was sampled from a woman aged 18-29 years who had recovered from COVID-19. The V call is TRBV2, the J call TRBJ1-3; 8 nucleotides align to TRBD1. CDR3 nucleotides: TGTGCCAGCACCGACAGGGGCCTTGGAAACACCATATATTTT. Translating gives CASTDRGLGNTIYF.